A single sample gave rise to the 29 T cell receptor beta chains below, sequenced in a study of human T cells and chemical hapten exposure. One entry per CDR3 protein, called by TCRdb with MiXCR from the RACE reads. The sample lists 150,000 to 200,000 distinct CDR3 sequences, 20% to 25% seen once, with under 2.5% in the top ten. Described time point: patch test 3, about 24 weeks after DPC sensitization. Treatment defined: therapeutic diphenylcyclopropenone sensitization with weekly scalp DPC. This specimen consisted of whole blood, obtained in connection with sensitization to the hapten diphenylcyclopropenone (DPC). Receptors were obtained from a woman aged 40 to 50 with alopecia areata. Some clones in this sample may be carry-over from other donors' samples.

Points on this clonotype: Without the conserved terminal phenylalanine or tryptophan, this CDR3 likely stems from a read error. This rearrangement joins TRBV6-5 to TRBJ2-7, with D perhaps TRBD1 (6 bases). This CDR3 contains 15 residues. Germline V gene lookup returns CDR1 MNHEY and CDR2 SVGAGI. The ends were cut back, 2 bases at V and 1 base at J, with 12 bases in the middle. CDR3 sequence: CASSYTLGQSYEQYS. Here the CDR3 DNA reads TGTGCCAGCAGTTACACCCTTGGACAGTCCTACGAGCAGTACTCC.

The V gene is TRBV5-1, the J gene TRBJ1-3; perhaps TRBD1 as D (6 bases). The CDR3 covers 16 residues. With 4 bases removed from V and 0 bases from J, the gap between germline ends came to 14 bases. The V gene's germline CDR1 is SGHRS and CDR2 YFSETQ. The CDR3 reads CASSIGQPLSGNTIYF. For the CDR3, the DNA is TGCGCCAGCAGCATAGGACAGCCACTCTCTGGAAACACCATATATTTT.

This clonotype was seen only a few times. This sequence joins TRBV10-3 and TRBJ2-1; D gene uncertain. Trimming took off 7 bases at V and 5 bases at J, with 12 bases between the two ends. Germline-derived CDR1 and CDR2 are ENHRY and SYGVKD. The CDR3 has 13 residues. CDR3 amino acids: CAIKATPNNEQFF. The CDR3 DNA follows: TGTGCCATCAAGGCGACGCCAAACAATGAGCAGTTCTTC.

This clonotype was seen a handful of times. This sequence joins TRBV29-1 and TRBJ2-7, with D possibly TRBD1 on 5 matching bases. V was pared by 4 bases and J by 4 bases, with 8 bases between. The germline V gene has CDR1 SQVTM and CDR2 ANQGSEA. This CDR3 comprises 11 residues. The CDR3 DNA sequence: TGCAGCGTTGTTGCAGGGTACGAGCAGTACTTC. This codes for CSVVAGYEQYF.

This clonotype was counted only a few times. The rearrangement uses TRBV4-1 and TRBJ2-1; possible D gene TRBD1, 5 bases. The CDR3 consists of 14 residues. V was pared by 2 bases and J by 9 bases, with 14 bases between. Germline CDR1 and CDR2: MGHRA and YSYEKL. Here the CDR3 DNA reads TGCGCCAGCAGCCAACAAGAGGACATTGGTGAGCAGTTCTTC. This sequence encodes CASSQQEDIGEQFF.

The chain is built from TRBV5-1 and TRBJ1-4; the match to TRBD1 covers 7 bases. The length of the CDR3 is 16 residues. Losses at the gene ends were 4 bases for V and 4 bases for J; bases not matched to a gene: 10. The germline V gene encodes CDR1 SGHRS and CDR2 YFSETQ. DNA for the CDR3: TGCGCCAGCAGCGTTGGTAGCCAGGGGGTTAATGAAAAACTGTTTTTT. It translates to CASSVGSQGVNEKLFF.

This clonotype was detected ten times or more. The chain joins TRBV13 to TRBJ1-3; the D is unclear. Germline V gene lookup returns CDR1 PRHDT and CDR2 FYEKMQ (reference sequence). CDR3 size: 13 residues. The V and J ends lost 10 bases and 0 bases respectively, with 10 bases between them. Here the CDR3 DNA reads TGTGCCACCACCACAATCTCTGGAAACACCATATATTTT. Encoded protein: CATTTISGNTIYF.

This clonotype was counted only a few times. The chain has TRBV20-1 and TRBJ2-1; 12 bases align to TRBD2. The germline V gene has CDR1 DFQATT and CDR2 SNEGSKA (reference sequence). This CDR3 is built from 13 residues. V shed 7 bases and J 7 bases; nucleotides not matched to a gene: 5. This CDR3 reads CSGLAGAKNEQFF. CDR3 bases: TGCAGTGGACTAGCGGGAGCGAAGAATGAGCAGTTCTTC.

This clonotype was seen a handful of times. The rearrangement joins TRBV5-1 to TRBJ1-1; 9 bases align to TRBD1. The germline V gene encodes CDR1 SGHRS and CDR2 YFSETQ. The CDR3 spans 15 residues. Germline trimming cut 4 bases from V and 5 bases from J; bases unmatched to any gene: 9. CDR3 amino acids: CASSIDRGSWTEAFF. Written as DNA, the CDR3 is TGCGCCAGCAGCATTGACAGGGGGTCTTGGACTGAAGCTTTCTTT.

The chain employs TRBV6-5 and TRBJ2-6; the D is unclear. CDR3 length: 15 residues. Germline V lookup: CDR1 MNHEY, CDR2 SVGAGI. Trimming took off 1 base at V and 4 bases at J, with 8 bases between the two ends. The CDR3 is CASSYLNPGANVLTF. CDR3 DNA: TGTGCCAGCAGTTACTTGAACCCGGGGGCCAACGTCCTGACTTTC.

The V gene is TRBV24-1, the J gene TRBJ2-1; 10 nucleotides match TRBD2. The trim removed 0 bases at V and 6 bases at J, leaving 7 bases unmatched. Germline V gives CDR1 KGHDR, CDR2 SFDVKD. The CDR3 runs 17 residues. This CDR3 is CATSDLQVAGGPNEQFF. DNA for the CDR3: TGTGCCACCAGTGATTTGCAGGTAGCGGGAGGTCCCAATGAGCAGTTCTTC.

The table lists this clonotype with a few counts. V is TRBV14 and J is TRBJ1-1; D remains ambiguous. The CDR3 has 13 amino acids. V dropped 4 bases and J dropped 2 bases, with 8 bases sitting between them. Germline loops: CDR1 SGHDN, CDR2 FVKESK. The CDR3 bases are TGTGCCAGCAGCCCCCACGTTAACACTGAAGCTTTCTTT. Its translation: CASSPHVNTEAFF. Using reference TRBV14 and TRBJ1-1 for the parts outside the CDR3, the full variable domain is EAGVTQFPSHSVIEKGQTVTLRCDPISGHDNLYWYRRVMGKEIKFLLHFVKESKQDESGMPNNRFLAERTGGTYSTLKVQPAELEDSGVYFCASSPHVNTEAFFGQGTRLTVV.

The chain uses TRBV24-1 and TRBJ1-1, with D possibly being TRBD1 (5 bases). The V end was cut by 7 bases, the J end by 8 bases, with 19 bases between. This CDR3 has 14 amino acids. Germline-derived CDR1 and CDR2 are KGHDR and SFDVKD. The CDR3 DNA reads TGTGCCACCAGGGGGGGAGGAGGGAGCGAAGAAGCTTTCTTT. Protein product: CATRGGGGSEEAFF.

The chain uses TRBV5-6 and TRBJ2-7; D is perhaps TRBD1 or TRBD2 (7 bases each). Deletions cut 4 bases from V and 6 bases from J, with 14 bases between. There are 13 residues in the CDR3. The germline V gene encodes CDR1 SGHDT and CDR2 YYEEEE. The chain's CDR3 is CASSGTGEGEQYF. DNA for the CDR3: TGTGCCAGCAGCGGAACAGGGGAGGGCGAGCAGTACTTC.

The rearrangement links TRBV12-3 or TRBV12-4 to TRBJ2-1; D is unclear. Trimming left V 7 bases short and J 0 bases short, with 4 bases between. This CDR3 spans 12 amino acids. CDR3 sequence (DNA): TGTGCCAGCAAGGTCTCCTACAATGAGCAGTTCTTC. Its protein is CASKVSYNEQFF.

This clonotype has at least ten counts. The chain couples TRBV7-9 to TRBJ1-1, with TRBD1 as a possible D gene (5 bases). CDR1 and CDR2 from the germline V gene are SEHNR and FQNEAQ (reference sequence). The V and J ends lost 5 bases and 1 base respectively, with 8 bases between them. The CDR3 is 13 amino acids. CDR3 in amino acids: CASSRQRNTEAFF. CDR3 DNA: TGTGCCAGCAGCCGACAGAGGAACACTGAAGCTTTCTTT. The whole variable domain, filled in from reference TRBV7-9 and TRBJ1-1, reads DTGVSQNPRHKITKRGQNVTFRCDPISEHNRLYWYRQTLGQGPEFLTYFQNEAQLEKSRLLSDRFSAERPKGSFSTLEIQRTEQGDSAMYLCASSRQRNTEAFFGQGTRLTVV.

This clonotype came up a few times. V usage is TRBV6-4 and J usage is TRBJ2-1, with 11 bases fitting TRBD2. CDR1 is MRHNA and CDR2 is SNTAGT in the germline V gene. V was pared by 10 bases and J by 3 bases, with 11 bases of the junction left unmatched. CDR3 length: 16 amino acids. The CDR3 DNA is TGTGCCACCTCAGTTTTCACTAGCGGGAGCTACAATGAGCAGTTCTTC. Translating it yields CATSVFTSGSYNEQFF.

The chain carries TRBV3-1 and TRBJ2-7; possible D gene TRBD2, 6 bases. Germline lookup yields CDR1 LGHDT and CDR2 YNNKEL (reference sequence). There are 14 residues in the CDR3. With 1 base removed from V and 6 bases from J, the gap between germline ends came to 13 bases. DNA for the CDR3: TGTGCCAGCAGCCAAGCGGGAGTATCCGCCGAGCAGTACTTC. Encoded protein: CASSQAGVSAEQYF.

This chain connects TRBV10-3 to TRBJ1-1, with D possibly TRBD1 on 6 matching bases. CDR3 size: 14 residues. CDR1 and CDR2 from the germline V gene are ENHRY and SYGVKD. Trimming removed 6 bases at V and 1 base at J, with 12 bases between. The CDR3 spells CAIRDGTQNTEAFF. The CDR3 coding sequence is TGTGCCATCAGAGACGGGACACAGAACACTGAAGCTTTCTTT.

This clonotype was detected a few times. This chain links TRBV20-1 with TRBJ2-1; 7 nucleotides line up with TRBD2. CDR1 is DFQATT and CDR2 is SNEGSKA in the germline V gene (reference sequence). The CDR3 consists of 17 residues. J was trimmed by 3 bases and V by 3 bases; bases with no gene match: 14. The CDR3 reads CSASRGNIAGIYNEQFF. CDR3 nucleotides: TGCAGTGCTAGTCGGGGAAACATAGCGGGTATCTACAATGAGCAGTTCTTC.

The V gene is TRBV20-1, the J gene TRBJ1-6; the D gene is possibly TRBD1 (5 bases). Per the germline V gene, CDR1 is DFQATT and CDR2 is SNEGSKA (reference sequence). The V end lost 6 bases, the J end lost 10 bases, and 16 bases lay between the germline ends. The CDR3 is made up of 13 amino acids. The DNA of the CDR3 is TGCAGTGCCAAGGACACCATCGGCTCACCCCTCCACTTT. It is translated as CSAKDTIGSPLHF.

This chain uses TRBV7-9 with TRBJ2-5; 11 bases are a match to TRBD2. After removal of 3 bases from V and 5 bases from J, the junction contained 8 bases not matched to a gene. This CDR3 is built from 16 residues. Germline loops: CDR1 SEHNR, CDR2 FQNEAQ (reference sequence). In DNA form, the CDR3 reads TGTGCCAGCAGCTTTCTAGCGGGAGGAACGGGGGAGACCCAGTACTTC. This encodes CASSFLAGGTGETQYF.

CDR3 bases: TGTGCCAGCAGCCGGGGAGGGAGCGGTGCCTACAATGAGCAGTTCTTC. It yields the protein CASSRGGSGAYNEQFF. This rearrangement joins TRBV11-1 to TRBJ2-1; 7 positions agree with TRBD2. V lost 5 bases, J lost 2 bases, and 9 bases stayed unmatched. CDR3 length equals 16 residues. Germline V gene sequence: CDR1 SGHAT, CDR2 FQDESV (reference sequence).

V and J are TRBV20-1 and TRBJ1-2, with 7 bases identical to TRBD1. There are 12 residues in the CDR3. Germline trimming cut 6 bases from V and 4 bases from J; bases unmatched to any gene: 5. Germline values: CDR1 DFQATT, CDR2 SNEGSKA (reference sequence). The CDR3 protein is CSAMGQLYGYTF. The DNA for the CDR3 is TGCAGTGCCATGGGACAGCTCTATGGCTACACCTTC.

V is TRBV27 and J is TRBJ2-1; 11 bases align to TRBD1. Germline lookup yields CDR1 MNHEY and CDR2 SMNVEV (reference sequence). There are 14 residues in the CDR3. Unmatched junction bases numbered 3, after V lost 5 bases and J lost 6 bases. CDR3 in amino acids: CASSPGTGGNEQFF. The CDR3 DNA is TGTGCCAGCAGTCCCGGGACAGGGGGCAATGAGCAGTTCTTC.

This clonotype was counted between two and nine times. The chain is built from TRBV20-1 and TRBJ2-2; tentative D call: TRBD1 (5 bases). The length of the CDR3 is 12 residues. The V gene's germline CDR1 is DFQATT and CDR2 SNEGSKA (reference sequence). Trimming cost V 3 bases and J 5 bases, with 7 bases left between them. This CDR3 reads CSARAGTGELFF. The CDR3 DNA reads TGCAGTGCTAGGGCAGGGACCGGGGAGCTGTTTTTT.

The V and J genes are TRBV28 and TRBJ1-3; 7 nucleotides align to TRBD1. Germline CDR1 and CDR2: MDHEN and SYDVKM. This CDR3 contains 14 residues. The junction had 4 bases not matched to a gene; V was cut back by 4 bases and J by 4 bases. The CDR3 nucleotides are TGTGCCAGCAGTTCGACAGGGATGGGAAACACCATATATTTT. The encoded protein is CASSSTGMGNTIYF. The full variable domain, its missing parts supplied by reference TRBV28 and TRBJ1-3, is DVKVTQSSRYLVKRTGEKVFLECVQDMDHENMFWYRQDPGLGLRLIYFSYDVKMKEKGDIPEGYSVSREKKERFSLILESASTNQTSMYLCASSSTGMGNTIYFGEGSWLTVV.

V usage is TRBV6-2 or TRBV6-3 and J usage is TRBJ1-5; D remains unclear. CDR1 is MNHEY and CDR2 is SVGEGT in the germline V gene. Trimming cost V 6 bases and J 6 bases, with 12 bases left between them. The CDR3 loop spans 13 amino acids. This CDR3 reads CASRPAGTQPQHF. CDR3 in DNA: TGTGCCAGCAGACCTGCTGGAACTCAGCCCCAGCATTTT.

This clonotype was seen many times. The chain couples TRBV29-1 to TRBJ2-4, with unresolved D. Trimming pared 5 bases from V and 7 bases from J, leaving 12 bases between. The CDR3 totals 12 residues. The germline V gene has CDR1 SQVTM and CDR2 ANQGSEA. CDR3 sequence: CSVLQVGNIQYF. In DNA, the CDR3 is TGCAGCGTTCTCCAAGTGGGGAACATTCAGTACTTC.